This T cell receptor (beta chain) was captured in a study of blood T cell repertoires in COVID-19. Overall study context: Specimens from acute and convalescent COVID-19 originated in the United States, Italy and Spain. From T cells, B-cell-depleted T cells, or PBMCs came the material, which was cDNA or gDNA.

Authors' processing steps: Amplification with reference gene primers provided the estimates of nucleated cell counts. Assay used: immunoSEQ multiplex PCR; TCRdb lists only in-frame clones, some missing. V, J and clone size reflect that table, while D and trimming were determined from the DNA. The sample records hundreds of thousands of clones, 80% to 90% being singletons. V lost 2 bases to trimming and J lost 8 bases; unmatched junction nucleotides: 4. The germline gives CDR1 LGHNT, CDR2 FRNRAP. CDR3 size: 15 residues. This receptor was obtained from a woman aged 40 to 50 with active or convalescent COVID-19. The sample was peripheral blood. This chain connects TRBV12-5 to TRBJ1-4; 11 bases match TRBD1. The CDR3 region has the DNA TGTGCTAGTGGTTTGTCCGGGACAGGGGGGGAAAAACTGTTTTTT. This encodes CASGLSGTGGEKLFF.